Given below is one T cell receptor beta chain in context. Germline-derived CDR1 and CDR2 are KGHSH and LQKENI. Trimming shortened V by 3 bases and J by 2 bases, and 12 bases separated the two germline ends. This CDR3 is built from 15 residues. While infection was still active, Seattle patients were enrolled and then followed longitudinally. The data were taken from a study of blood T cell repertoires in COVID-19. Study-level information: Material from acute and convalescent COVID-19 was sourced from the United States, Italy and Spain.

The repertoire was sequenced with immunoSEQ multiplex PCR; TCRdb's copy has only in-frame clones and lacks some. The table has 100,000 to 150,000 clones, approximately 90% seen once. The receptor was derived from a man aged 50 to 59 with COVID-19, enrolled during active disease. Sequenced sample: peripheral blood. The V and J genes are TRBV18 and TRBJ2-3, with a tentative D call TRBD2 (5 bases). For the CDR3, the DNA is TGTGCCAGCTCACCCGGGCTAGCCCCCACAGATACGCAGTATTTT. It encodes CASSPGLAPTDTQYF.